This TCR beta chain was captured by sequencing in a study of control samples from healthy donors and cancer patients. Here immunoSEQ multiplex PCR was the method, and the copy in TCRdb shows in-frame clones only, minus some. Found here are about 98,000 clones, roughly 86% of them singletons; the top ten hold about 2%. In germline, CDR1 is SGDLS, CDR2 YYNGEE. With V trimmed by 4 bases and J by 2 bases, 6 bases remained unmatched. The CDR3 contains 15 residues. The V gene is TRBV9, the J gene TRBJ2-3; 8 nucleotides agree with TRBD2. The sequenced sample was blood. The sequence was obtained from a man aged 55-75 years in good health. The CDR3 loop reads CASSFAGGDTDTQYF. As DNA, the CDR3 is TGTGCCAGCAGCTTCGCCGGGGGGGACACAGATACGCAGTATTTT.